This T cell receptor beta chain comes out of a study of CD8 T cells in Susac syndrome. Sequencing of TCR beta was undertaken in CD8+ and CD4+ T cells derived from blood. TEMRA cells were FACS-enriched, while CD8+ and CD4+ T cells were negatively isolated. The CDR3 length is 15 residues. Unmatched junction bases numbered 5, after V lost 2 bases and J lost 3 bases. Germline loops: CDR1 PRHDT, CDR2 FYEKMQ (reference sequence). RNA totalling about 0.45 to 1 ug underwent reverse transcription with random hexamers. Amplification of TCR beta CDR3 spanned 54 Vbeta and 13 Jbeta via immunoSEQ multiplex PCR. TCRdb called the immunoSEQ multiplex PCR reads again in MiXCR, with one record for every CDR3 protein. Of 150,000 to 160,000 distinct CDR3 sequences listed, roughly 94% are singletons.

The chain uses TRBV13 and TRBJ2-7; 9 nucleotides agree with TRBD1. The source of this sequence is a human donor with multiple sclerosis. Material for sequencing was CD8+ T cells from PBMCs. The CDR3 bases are TGTGCCAGCAGCTTATGGGGACAGGGAGTCTACGAGCAGTACTTC. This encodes CASSLWGQGVYEQYF.